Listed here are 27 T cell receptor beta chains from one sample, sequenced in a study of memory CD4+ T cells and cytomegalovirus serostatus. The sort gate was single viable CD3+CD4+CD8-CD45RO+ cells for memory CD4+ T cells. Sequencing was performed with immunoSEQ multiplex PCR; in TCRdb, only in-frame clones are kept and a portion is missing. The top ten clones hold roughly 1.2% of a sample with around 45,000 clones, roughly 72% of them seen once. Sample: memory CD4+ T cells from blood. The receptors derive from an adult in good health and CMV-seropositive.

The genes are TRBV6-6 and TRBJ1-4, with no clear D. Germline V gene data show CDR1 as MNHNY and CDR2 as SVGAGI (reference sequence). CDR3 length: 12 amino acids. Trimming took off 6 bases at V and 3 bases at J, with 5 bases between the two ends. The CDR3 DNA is TGTGCCAGCAGGGTCCCTAATGAAAAACTGTTTTTT. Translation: CASRVPNEKLFF.

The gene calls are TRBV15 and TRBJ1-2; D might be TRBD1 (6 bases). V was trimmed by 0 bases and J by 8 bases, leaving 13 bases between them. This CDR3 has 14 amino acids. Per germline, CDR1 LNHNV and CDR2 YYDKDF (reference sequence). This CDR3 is CATSRDATGGGYTF. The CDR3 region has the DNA TGTGCCACCAGCAGAGATGCGACAGGCGGCGGCTACACCTTC.

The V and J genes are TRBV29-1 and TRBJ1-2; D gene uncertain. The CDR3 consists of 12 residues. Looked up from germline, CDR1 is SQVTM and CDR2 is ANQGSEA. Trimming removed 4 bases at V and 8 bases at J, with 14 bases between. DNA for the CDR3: TGCAGCGTTGGAGGCAGAACTCTCGGCTACACCTTC. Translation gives CSVGGRTLGYTF. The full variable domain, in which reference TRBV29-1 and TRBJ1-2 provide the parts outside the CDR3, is SAVISQKPSRDICQRGTSLTIQCQVDSQVTMMFWYRQQPGQSLTLIATANQGSEATYESGFVIDKFPISRPNLTFSTLTVSNMSPEDSSIYLCSVGGRTLGYTFGSGTRLTVV.

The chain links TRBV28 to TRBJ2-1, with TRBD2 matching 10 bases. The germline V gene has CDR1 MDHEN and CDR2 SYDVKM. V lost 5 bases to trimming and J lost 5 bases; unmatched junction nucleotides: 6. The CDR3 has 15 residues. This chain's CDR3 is CASSPPSGGHNEQFF. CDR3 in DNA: TGTGCCAGCAGTCCCCCTAGCGGGGGCCACAATGAGCAGTTCTTC. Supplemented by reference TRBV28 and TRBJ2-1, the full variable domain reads DVKVTQSSRYLVKRTGEKVFLECVQDMDHENMFWYRQDPGLGLRLIYFSYDVKMKEKGDIPEGYSVSREKKERFSLILESASTNQTSMYLCASSPPSGGHNEQFFGPGTRLTVL.

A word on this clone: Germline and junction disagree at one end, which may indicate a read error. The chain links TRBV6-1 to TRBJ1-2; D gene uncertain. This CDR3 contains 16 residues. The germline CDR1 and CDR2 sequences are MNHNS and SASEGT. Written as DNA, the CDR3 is TGTGCCAGCGGTGAAATGGGATGGGGTGAGAACTATGGCTACACCTTC. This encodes CASGEMGWGENYGYTF.

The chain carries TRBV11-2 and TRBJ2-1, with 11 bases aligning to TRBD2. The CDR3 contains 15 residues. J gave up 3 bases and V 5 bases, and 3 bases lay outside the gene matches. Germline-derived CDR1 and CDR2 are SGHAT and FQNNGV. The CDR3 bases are TGTGCCAGCAGCCGACTAGCGGGGATCTACAATGAGCAGTTCTTC. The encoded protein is CASSRLAGIYNEQFF.

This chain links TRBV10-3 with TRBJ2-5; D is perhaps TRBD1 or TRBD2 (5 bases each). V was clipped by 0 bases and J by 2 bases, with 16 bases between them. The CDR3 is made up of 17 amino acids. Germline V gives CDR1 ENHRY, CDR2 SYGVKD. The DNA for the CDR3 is TGTGCCATCAGTGAGTCGAGAGGGACCGAAACTCAAGAGACCCAGTACTTC. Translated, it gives CAISESRGTETQETQYF.

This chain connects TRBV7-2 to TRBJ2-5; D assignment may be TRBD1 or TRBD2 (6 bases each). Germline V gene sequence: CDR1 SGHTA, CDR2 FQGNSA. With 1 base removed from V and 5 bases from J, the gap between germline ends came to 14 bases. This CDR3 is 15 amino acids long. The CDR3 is CASSLVPGAGETQYF. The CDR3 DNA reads TGTGCCAGCAGCTTAGTTCCGGGGGCGGGGGAGACCCAGTACTTC.

CDR3 residues: CASSLGLDKSYEQYF. CDR3 DNA sequence: TGTGCCAGCAGCTTGGGGCTAGACAAATCCTACGAGCAGTACTTC. This chain links TRBV5-5 with TRBJ2-7; D not certain. Germline lookup yields CDR1 SGHKS and CDR2 YYEKEE (reference sequence). Trimming took off 0 bases at V and 1 base at J, with 11 bases between the two ends. This CDR3 has 15 residues. Supplemented by reference TRBV5-5 and TRBJ2-7, the full variable domain reads DAGVTQSPTHLIKTRGQQVTLRCSPISGHKSVSWYQQVLGQGPQFIFQYYEKEERGRGNFPDRFSARQFPNYSSELNVNALLLGDSALYLCASSLGLDKSYEQYFGPGTRLTVT.

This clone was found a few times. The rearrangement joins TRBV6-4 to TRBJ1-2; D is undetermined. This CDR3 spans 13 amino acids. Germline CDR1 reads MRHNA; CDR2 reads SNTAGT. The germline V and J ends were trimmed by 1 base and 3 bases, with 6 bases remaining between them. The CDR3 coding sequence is TGTGCCAGCAGTGACTACAGACACTATGGCTACACCTTC. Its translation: CASSDYRHYGYTF.

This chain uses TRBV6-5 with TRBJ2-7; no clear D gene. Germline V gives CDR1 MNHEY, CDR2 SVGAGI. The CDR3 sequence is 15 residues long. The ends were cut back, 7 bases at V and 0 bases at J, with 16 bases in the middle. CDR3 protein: CASTDAGRSSYEQYF. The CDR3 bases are TGTGCCAGCACCGACGCTGGACGGAGCTCCTACGAGCAGTACTTC.

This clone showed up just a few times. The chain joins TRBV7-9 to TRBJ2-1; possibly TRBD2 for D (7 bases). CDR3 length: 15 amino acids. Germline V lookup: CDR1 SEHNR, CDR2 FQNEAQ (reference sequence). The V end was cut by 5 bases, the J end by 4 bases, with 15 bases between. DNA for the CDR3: TGTGCCAGCAGCCCTCGGGGGGCCATGTACAATGAGCAGTTCTTC. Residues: CASSPRGAMYNEQFF.

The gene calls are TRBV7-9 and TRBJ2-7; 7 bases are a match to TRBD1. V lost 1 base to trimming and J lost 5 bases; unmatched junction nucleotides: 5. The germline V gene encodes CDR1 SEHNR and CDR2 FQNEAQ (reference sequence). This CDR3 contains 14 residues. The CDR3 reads CASSLVDRVHEQYF. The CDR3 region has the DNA TGTGCCAGCAGCTTAGTCGACAGGGTCCACGAGCAGTACTTC.

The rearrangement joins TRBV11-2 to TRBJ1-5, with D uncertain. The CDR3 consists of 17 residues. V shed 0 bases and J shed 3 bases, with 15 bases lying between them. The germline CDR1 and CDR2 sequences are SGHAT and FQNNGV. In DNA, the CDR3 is TGTGCCAGCAGCTTAGATTCTGGAGACAACCTCAATCAGCCCCAGCATTTT. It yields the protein CASSLDSGDNLNQPQHF.

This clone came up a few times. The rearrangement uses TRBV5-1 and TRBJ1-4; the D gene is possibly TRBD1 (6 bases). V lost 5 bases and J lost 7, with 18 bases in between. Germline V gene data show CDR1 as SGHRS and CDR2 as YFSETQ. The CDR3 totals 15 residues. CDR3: CASRPFVQGGEKLFF. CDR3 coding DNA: TGCGCCAGCAGACCATTTGTACAGGGAGGTGAAAAACTGTTTTTT.

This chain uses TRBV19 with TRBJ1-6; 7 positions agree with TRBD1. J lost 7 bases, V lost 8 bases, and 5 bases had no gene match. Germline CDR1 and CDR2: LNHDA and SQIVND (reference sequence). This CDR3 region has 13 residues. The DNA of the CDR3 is TGTGCCAGTGGGGGACAGTTAAATTCACCCCTCCACTTT. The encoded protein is CASGGQLNSPLHF.

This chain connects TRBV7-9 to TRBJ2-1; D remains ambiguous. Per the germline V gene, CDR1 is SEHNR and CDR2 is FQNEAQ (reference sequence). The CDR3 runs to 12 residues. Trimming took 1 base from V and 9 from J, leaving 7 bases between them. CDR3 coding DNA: TGTGCCAGCAGCTTAGAGGGAATTGAGCAGTTCTTC. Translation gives CASSLEGIEQFF.

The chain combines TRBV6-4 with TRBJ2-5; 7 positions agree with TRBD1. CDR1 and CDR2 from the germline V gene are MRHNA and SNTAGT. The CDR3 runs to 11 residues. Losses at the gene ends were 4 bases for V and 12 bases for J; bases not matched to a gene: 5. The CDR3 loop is CASSATGAKYF. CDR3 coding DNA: TGTGCCAGCAGTGCCACAGGGGCAAAGTACTTC.

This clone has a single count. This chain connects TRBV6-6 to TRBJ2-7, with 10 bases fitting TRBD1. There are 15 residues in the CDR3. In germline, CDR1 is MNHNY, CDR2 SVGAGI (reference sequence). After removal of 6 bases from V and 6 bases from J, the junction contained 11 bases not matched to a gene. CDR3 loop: CASRRRDRGMGEQYF. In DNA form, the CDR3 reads TGTGCCAGCAGACGACGGGACAGGGGAATGGGCGAGCAGTACTTC.

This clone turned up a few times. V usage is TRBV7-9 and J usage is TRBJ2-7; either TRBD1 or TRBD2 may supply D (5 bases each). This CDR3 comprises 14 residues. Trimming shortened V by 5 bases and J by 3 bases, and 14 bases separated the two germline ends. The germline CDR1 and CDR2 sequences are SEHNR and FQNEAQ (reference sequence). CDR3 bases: TGTGCCAGCAGCCCCGGGACCTTCAGCTACGAGCAGTACTTC. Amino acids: CASSPGTFSYEQYF.

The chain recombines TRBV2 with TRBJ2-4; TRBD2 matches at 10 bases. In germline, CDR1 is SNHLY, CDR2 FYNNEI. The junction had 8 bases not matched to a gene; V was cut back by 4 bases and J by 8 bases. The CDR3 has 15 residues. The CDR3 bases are TGTGCCAGCAGTGCCCTAGCGGGGGCCGGGGACATTCAGTACTTC. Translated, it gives CASSALAGAGDIQYF. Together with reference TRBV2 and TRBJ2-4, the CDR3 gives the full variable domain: EPEVTQTPSHQVTQMGQEVILRCVPISNHLYFYWYRQILGQKVEFLVSFYNNEISEKSEIFDDQFSVERPDGSNFTLKIRSTKLEDSAMYFCASSALAGAGDIQYFGAGTRLSVL.

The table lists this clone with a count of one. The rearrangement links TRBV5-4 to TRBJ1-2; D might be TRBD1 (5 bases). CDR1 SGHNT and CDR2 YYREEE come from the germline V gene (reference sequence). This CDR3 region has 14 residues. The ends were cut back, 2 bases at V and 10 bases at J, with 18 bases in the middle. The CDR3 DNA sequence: TGTGCCAGCAGCTTCGCGGCCAACCAGGGTGACTACACCTTC. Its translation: CASSFAANQGDYTF.

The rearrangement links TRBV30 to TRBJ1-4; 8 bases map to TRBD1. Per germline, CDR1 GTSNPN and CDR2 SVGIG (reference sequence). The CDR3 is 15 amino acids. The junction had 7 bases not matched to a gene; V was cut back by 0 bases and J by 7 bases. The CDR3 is CAWSVPQGASEKLFF. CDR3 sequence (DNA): TGTGCCTGGAGTGTACCTCAGGGGGCGTCTGAAAAACTGTTTTTT. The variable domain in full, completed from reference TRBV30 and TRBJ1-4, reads SQTIHQWPATLVQPVGSPLSLECTVEGTSNPNLYWYRQAAGRGLQLLFYSVGIGQISSEVPQNLSASRPQDRQFILSSKKLLLSDSGFYLCAWSVPQGASEKLFFGSGTQLSVL.

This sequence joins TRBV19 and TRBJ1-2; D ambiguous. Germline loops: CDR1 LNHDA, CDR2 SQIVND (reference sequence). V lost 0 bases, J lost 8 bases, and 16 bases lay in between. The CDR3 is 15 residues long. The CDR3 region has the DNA TGTGCCAGTAGTATAGATCGGCCAGGCAGTGGAGGCTACACCTTC. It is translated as CASSIDRPGSGGYTF.

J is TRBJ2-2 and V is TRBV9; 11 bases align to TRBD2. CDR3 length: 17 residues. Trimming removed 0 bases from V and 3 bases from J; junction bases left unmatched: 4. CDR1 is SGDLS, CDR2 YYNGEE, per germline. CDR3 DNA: TGTGCCAGCAGCGTAGCTACTAGCGGGGGATACACCGGGGAGCTGTTTTTT. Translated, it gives CASSVATSGGYTGELFF. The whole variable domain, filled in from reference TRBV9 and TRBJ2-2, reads DSGVTQTPKHLITATGQRVTLRCSPRSGDLSVYWYQQSLDQGLQFLIQYYNGEERAKGNILERFSAQQFPDLHSELNLSSLELGDSALYFCASSVATSGGYTGELFFGEGSRLTVL.

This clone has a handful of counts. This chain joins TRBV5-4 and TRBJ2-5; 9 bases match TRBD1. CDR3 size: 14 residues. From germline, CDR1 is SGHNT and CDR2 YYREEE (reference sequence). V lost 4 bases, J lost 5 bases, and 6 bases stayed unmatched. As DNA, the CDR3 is TGTGCCAGCAGCCCCACAGGGGGCGATGAGACCCAGTACTTC. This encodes CASSPTGGDETQYF.

The CDR3 loop reads CASSEAGAHNIQYF. CDR3 nucleotides: TGTGCCAGCAGTGAAGCGGGGGCGCACAACATTCAGTACTTC. The genes are TRBV25-1 and TRBJ2-4; the D gene is possibly TRBD2 (7 bases). Germline V gives CDR1 MGHDK, CDR2 SYGVNS. The CDR3 totals 14 residues. Trimming left V 2 bases short and J 7 bases short, with 12 bases between.